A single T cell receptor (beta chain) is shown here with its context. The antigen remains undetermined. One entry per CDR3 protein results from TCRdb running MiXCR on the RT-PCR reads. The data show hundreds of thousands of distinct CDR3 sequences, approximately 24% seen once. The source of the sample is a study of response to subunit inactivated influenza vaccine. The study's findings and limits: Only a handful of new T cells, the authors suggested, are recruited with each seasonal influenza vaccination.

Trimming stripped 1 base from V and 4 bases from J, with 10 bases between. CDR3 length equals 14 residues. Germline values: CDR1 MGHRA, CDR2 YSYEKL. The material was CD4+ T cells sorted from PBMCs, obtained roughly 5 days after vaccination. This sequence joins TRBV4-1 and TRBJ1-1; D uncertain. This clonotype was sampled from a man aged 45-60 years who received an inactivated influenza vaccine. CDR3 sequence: CASSQGEEGTEAFF. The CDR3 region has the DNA TGCGCCAGCAGCCAAGGTGAGGAGGGCACTGAAGCTTTCTTT.